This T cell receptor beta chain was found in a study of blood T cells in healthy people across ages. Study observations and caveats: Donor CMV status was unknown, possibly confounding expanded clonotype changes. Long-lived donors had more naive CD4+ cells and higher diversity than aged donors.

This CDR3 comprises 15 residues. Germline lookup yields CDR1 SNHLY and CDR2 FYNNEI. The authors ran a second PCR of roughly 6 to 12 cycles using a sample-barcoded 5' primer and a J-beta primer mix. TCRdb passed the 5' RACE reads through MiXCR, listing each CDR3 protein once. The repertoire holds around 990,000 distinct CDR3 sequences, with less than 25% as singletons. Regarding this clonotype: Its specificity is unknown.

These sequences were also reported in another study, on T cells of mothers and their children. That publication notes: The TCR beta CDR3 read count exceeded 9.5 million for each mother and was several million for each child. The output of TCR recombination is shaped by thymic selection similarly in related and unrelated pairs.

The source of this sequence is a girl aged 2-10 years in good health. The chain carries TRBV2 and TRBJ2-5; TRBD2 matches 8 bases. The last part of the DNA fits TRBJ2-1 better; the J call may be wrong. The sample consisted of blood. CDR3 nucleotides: TGTGCCAGCAGTACGAGCGGGAGAGCCCACAATGAGCAGTTCTTC. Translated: CASSTSGRAHNEQFF.